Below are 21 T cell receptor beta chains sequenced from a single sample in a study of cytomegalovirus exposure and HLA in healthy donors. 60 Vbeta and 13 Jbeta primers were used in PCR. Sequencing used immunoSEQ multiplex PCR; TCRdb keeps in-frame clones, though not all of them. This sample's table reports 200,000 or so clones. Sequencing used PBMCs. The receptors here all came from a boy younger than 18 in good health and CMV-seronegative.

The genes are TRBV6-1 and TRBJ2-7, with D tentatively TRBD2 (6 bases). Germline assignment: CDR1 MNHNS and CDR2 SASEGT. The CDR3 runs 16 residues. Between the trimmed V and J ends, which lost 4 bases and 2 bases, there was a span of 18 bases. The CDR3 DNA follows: TGTGCCAGCAGTGCACGTCGGGGGTCGAACGCCTACGAGCAGTACTTC. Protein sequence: CASSARRGSNAYEQYF.

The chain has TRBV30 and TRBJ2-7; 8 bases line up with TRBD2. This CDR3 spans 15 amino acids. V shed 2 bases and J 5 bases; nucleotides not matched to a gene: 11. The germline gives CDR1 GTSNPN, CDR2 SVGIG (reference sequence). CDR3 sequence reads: CAWSLGLAGRNEQYF. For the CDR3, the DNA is TGTGCCTGGAGTTTGGGATTAGCGGGGAGGAACGAGCAGTACTTC.

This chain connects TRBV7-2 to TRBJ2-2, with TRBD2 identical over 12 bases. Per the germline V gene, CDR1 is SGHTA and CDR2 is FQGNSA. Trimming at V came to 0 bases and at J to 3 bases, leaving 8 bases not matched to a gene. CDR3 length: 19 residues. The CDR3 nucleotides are TGTGCCAGCAGCTTAGCGCGGGCTAGCGGGGGGGCCTACACCGGGGAGCTGTTTTTT. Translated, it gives CASSLARASGGAYTGELFF.

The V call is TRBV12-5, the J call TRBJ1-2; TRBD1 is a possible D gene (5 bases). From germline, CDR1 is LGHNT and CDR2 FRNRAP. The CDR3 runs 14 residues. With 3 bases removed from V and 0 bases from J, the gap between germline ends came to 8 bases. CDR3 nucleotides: TGTGCTAGTGGTTTCGGGGGATCTAACTATGGCTACACCTTC. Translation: CASGFGGSNYGYTF.

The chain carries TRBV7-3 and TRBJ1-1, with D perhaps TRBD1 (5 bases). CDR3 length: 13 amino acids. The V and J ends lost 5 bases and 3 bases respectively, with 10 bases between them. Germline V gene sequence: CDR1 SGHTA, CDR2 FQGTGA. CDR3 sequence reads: CASSPLRDTEAFF. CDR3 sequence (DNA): TGTGCCAGCAGCCCCCTCAGGGACACTGAAGCTTTCTTT.

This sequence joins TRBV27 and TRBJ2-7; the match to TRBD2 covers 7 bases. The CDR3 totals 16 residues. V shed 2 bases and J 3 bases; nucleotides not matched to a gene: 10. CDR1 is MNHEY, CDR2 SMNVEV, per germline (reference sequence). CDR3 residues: CASSLGGGPGGYEQYF. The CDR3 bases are TGTGCCAGCAGTTTAGGCGGCGGTCCGGGGGGCTACGAGCAGTACTTC.

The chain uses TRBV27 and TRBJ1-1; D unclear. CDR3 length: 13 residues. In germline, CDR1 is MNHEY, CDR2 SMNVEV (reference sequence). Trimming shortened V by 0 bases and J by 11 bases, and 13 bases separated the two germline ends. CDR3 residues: CASSLSGSSGAFF. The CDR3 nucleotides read TGTGCCAGCAGTTTATCCGGCTCCTCAGGTGCTTTCTTT.

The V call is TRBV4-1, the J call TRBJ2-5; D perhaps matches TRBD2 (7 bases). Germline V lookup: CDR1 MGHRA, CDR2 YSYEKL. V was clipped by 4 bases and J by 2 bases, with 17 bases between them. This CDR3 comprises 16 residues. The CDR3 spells CASSPTSGGLQETQYF. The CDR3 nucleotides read TGCGCCAGCAGCCCCACATCCGGGGGGCTGCAAGAGACCCAGTACTTC.

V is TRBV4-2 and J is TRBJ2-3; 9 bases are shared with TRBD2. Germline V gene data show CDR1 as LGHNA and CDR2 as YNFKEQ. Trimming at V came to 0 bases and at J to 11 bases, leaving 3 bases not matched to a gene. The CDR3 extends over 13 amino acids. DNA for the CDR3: TGTGCCAGCAGCCAAGACCTAGCGGGGAAGCAGTATTTT. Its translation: CASSQDLAGKQYF.

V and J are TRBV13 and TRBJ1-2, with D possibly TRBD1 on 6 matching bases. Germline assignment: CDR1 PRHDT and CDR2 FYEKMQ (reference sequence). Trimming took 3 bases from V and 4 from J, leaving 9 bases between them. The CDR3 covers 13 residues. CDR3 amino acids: CASSFGQSYGYTF. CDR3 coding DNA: TGTGCCAGCAGCTTCGGACAGAGCTATGGCTACACCTTC. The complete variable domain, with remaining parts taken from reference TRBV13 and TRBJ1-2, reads AAGVIQSPRHLIKEKRETATLKCYPIPRHDTVYWYQQGPGQDPQFLISFYEKMQSDKGSIPDRFSAQQFSDYHSELNMSSLELGDSALYFCASSFGQSYGYTFGSGTRLTVV.

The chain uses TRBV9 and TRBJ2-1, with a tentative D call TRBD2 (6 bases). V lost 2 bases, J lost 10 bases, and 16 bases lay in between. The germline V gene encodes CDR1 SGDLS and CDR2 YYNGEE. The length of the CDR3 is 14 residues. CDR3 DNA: TGTGCCAGCAGCGTTGGGCCCGGGGGTGTAGAGCAGTTCTTC. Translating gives CASSVGPGGVEQFF.

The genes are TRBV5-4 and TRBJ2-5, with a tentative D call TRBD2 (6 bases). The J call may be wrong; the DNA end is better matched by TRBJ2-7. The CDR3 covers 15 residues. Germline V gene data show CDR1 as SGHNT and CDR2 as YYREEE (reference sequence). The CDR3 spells CASSSSRTGVYEQYF. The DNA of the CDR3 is TGTGCCAGCAGTTCCTCCCGGACGGGGGTTTACGAGCAGTACTTC.

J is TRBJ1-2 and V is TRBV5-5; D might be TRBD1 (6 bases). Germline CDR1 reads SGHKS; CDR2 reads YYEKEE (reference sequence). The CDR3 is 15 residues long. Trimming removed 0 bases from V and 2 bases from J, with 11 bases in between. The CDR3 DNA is TGTGCCAGCAGCTTGGGGAGGACAGCGAACTATGGCTACACCTTC. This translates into CASSLGRTANYGYTF.

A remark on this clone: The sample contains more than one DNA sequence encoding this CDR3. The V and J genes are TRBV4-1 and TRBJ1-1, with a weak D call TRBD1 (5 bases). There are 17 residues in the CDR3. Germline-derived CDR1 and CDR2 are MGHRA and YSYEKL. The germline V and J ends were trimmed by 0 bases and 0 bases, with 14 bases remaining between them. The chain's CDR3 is CASSQEGPGLMNTEAFF. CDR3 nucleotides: TGCGCCAGCAGCCAAGAAGGGCCAGGGCTCATGAACACTGAAGCTTTCTTT.

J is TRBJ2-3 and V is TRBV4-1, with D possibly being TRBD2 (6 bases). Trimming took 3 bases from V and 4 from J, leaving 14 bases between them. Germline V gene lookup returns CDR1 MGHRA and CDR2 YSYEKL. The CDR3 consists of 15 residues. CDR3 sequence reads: CASSQSGLGADTQYF. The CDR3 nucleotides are TGCGCCAGCAGCCAGAGCGGGTTAGGGGCAGATACGCAGTATTTT.

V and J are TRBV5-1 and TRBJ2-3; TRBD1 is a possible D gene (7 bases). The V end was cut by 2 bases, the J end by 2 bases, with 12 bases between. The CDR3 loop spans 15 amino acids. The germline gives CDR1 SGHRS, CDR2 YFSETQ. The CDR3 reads CASSFGGTDTDTQYF. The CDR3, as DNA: TGCGCCAGCAGCTTCGGCGGGACAGACACAGATACGCAGTATTTT.

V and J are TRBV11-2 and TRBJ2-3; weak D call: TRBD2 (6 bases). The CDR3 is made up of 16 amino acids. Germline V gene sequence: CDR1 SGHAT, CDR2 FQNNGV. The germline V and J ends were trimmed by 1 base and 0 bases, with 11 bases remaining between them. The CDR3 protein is CASSLGRGLSTDTQYF. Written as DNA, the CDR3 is TGTGCCAGCAGCTTAGGACGGGGACTGAGCACAGATACGCAGTATTTT.

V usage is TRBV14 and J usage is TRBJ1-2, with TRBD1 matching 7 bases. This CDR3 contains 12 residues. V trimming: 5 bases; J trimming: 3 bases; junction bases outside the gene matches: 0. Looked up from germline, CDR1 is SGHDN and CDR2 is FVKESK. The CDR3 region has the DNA TGTGCCAGCAGCACAGGGGACTATGGCTACACCTTC. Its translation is CASSTGDYGYTF. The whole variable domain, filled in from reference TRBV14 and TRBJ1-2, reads EAGVTQFPSHSVIEKGQTVTLRCDPISGHDNLYWYRRVMGKEIKFLLHFVKESKQDESGMPNNRFLAERTGGTYSTLKVQPAELEDSGVYFCASSTGDYGYTFGSGTRLTVV.

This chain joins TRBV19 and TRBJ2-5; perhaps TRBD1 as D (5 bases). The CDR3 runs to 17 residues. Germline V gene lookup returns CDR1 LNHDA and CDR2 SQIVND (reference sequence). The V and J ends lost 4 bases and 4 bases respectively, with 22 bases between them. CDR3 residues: CASSSISGGAGGETQYF. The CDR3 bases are TGTGCCAGTAGTAGTATCTCAGGTGGGGCCGGCGGAGAGACCCAGTACTTC.

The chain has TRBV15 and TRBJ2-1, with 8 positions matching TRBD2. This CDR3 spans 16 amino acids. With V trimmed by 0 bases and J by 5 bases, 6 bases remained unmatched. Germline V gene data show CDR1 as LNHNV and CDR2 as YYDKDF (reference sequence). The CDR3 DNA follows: TGTGCCACCAGCAGAGATACGGGGGGGACCCACAATGAGCAGTTCTTC. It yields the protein CATSRDTGGTHNEQFF.

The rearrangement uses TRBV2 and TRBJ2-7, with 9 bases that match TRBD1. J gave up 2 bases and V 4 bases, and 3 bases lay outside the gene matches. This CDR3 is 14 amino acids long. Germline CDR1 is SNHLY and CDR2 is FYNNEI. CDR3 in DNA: TGTGCCAGCAGTGTAGGACAGGGGACCTACGAGCAGTACTTC. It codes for CASSVGQGTYEQYF. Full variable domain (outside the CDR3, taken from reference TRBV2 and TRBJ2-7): EPEVTQTPSHQVTQMGQEVILRCVPISNHLYFYWYRQILGQKVEFLVSFYNNEISEKSEIFDDQFSVERPDGSNFTLKIRSTKLEDSAMYFCASSVGQGTYEQYFGPGTRLTVT.